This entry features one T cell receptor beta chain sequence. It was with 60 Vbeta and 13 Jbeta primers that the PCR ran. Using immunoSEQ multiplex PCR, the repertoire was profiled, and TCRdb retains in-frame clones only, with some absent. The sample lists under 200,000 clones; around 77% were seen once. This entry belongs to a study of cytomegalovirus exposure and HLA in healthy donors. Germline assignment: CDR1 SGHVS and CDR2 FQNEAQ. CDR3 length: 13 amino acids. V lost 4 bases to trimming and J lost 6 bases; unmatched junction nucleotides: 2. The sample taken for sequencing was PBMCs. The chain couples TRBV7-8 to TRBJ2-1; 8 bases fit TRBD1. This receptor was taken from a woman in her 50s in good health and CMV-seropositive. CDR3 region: CASSSRGPNEQFF. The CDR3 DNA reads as TGTGCCAGCAGCTCCAGGGGGCCCAATGAGCAGTTCTTC. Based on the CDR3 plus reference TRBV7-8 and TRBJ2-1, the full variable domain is GAGVSQSPRYKVAKRGQDVALRCDPISGHVSLFWYQQALGQGPEFLTYFQNEAQLDKSGLPSDRFFAERPEGSVSTLKIQRTQQEDSAVYLCASSSRGPNEQFFGPGTRLTVL.